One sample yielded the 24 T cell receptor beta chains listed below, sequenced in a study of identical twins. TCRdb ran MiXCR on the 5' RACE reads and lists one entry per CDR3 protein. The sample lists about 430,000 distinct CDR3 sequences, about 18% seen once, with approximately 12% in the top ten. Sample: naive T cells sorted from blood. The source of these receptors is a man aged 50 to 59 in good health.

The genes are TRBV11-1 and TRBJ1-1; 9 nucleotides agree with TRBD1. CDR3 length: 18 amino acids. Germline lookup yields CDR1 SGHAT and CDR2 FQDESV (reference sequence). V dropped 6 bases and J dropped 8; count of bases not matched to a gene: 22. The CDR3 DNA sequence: TGTGCCAGCAGACAAAACTACCGGGACAGGGTTCCCCGCATCGAAGCTTTCTTT. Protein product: CASRQNYRDRVPRIEAFF.

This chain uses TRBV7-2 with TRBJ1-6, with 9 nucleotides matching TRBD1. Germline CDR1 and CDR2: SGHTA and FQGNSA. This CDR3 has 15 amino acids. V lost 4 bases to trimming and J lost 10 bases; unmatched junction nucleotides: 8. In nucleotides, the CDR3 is TGTGCCAGCAGCTCCCCGGGACAGGGACGGTCACCCCTCCACTTT. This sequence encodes CASSSPGQGRSPLHF.

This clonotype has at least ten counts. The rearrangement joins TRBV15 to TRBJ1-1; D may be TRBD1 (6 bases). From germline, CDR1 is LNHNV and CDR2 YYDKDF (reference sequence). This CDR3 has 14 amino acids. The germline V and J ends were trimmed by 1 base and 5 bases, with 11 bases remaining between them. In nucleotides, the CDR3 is TGTGCCACCAGCAGAGGAGGGGGTAGGACTGAAGCTTTCTTT. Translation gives CATSRGGGRTEAFF.

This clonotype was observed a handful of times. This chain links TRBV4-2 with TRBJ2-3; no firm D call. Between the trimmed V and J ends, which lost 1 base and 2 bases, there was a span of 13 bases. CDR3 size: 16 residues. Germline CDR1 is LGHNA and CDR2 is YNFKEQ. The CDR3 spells CASSQVASSHTDTQYF. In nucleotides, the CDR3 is TGTGCCAGCAGCCAAGTTGCTAGTAGCCACACAGATACGCAGTATTTT.

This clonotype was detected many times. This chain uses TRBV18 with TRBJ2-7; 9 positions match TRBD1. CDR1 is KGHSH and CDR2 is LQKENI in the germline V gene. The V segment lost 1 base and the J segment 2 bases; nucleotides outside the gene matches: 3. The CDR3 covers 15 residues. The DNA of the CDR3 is TGTGCCAGCTCACCACGCGGGACAGGGCCCTACGAGCAGTACTTC. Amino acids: CASSPRGTGPYEQYF.

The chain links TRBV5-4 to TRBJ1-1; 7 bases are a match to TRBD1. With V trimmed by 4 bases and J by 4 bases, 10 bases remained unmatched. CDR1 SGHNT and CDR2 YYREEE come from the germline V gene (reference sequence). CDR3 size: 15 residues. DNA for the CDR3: TGTGCCAGCAGCCCTGCGGACAGGCTTCCCACTGAAGCTTTCTTT. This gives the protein CASSPADRLPTEAFF.

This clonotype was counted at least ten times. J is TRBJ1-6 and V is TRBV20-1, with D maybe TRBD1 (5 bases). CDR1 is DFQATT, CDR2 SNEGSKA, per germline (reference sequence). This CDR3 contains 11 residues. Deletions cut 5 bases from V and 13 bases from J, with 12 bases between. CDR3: CSARTGIPLHF. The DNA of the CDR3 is TGCAGTGCTCGTACAGGCATTCCCCTCCACTTT.

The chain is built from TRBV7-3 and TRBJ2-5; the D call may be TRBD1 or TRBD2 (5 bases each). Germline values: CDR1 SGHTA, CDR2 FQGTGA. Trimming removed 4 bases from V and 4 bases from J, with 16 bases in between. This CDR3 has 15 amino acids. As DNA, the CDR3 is TGTGCCAGCAGCTGGGGGAAATCTAGCCTAGAGACCCAGTACTTC. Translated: CASSWGKSSLETQYF.

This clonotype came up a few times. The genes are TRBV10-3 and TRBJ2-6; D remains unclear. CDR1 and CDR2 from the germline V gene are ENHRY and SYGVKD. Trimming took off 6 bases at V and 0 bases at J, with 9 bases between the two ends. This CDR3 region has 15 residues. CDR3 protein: CAIRGQSSGANVLTF. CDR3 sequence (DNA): TGTGCCATCAGAGGTCAGAGCTCTGGGGCCAACGTCCTGACTTTC.

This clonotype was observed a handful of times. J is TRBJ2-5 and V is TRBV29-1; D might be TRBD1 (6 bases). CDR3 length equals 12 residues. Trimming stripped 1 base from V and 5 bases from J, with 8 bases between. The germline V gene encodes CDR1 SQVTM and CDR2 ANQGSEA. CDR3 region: CSVEGQGETQYF. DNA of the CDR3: TGCAGCGTTGAAGGTCAGGGGGAGACCCAGTACTTC.

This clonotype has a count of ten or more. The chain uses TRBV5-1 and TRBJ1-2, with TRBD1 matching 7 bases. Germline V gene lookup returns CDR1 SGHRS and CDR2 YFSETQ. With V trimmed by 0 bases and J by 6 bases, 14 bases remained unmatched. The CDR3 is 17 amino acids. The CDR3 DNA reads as TGCGCCAGCAGCTTGGTCGAGGGGGCCCCCAATGTCGATGGCTACACCTTC. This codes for CASSLVEGAPNVDGYTF.

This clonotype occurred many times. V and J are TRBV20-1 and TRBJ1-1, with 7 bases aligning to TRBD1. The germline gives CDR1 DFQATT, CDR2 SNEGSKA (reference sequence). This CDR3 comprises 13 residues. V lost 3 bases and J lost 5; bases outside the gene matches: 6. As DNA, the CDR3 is TGCAGTGCTAGGCCAAGGGGGCATACTGAAGCTTTCTTT. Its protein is CSARPRGHTEAFF.

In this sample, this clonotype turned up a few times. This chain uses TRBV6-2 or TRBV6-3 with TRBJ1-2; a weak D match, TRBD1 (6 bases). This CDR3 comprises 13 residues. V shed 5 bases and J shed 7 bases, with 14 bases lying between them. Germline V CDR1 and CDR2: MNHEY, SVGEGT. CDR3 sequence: CASSPSGDAGYTF. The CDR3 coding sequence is TGTGCCAGCAGTCCCTCAGGGGACGCTGGCTACACCTTC.

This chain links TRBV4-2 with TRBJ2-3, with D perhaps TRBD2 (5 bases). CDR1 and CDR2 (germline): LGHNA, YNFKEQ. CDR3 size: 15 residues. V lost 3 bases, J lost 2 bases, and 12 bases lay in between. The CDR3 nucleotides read TGTGCCAGCAGCCAGATTTGGGGAGACACAGATACGCAGTATTTT. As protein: CASSQIWGDTDTQYF.

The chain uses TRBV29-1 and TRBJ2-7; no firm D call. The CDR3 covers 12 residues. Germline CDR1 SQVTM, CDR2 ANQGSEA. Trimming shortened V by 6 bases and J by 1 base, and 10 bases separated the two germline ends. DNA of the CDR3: TGCAGCGTGCGCAGAGGTTCCTACGAGCAGTACTTC. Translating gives CSVRRGSYEQYF.

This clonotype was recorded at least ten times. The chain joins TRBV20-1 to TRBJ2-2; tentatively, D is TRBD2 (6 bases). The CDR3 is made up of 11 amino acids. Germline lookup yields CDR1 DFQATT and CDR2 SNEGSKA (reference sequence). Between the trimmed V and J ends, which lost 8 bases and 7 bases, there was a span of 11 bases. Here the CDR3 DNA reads TGCAGTTGGCAGGGAGGCGGGGAGCTGTTTTTT. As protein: CSWQGGGELFF.

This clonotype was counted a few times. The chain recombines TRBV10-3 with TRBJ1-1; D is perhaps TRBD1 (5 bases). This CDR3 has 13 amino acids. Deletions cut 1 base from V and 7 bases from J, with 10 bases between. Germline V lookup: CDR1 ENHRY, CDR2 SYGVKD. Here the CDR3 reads CAISEFATVEAFF. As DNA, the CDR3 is TGTGCCATCAGTGAGTTCGCGACAGTTGAAGCTTTCTTT.

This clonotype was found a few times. CDR3 amino acids: CSALRTVQTYEQYF. Here the CDR3 DNA reads TGCAGTGCTTTAAGGACAGTTCAAACCTACGAGCAGTACTTC. The V and J genes are TRBV20-1 and TRBJ2-7; a weak D match, TRBD1 (6 bases). Germline V CDR1 and CDR2: DFQATT, SNEGSKA (reference sequence). The CDR3 is 14 amino acids. V was pared by 5 bases and J by 2 bases, with 16 bases between.

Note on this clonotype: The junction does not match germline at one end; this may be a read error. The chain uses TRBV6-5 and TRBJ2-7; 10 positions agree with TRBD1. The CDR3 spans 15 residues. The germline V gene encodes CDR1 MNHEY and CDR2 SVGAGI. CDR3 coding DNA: TGTGCCAGCAGTTACTCGGGGACAGGGGTCGGCGAGCAGCACTTC. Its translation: CASSYSGTGVGEQHF.

The CDR3 DNA reads as TGCGCCAGCAGCTTGGACAGGGTAGACACCGGGGAGCTGTTTTTT. This gives the protein CASSLDRVDTGELFF. The genes are TRBV5-1 and TRBJ2-2; D is perhaps TRBD1 (6 bases). Germline CDR1 reads SGHRS; CDR2 reads YFSETQ. The CDR3 consists of 15 residues. Between the trimmed V and J ends, which lost 0 bases and 3 bases, there was a span of 9 bases.

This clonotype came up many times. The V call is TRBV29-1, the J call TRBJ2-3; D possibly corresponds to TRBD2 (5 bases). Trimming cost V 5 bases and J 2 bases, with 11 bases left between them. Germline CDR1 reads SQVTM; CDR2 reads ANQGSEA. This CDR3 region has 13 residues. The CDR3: CSVKRVSTDTQYF. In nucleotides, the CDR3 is TGCAGCGTTAAGAGGGTATCCACAGATACGCAGTATTTT.

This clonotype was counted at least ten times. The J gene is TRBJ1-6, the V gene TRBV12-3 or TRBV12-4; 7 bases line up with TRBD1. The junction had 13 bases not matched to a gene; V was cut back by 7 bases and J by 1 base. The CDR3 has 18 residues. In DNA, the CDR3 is TGTGCCAGCACCCCCAGGGGGACGTCCTTTTCCTATAATTCACCCCTCCACTTT. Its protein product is CASTPRGTSFSYNSPLHF.

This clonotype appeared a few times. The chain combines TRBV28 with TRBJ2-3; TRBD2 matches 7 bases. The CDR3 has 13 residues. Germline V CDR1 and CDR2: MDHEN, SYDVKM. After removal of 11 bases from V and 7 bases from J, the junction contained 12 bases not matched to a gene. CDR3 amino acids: CAGGASGKNTQYF. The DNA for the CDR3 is TGTGCCGGAGGGGCTAGCGGTAAGAATACGCAGTATTTT.

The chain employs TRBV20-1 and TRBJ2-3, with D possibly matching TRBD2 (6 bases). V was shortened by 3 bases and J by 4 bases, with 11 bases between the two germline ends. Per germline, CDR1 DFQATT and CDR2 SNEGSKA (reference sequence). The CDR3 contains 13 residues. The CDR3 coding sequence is TGCAGTGCTAGTTTGAGCGGGCCAGATACGCAGTATTTT. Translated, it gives CSASLSGPDTQYF.